The rows below give T cell receptor beta chains drawn from one sample of a study of T cell responses to AZD1222 COVID-19 vaccine. Some clones are missing from TCRdb's copy, which holds only in-frame ones; the method was immunoSEQ multiplex PCR. The sample has 54,000 or so clones, 80% to 90% seen once; the top ten hold just under 2%. The material sequenced was peripheral blood, taken on day 0 of AZD1222 vaccination. The source of these receptors is an adult in good health. Both conserved end residues are part of each CDR3. A D gene is named only where the DNA matches it firmly. Size is stated for part of the rows, as once, few or many counts, or as a class when the clone is expanded.

.	TRBJ2-6	TRBV7-2	.	CASSRDTGSGANVLTF	TGTGCCAGCAGCAGAGACACAGGGTCTGGGGCCAACGTCCTGACTTTC
TRBD1	TRBJ2-7	TRBV5-1	once	CATTPSGTGRSDEQYF	TGCGCCACCACACCATCCGGGACAGGGCGTTCTGACGAGCAGTACTTC
.	TRBJ1-1	TRBV27	.	CASKFGGTEAFF	TGTGCCAGCAAATTCGGGGGCACTGAAGCTTTCTTT
.	TRBJ2-1	TRBV7-8	.	CASSPSTGMTYNEQFF	TGTGCCAGCAGCCCTTCAACAGGGATGACCTACAATGAGCAGTTCTTC
.	TRBJ1-3	TRBV12-3/TRBV12-4	.	CASRGQWDTIYF	TGTGCCAGCAGGGGACAATGGGACACCATATATTTT
TRBD1	TRBJ2-1	TRBV19	.	CASSFLPGQGSNEQFF	TGTGCCAGTAGTTTCCTACCGGGACAGGGTTCCAATGAGCAGTTCTTC
TRBD1	TRBJ2-4	TRBV3-1/TRBV3-2	few	CASSRQGQGLSKNIQYF	TGTGCCAGCAGCCGCCAAGGACAGGGTTTATCCAAAAACATTCAGTACTTC
.	TRBJ1-1	TRBV28	.	CASSLSSTEAFF	TGTGCCAGCAGTTTAAGTTCCACTGAAGCTTTCTTT
TRBD1	TRBJ1-5	TRBV7-8	.	CASSLQGASNQPQHF	TGTGCCAGCAGCCTACAGGGGGCGAGCAATCAGCCCCAGCATTTT
.	TRBJ2-1	TRBV6-1	.	CASSVAEQDNEQFF	TGTGCCAGCAGTGTAGCGGAACAAGACAATGAGCAGTTCTTC
.	TRBJ2-3	TRBV11-2	.	CASSSGGVRTDTQYF	TGTGCCAGCAGTTCTGGCGGGGTCCGCACAGATACGCAGTATTTT
.	TRBJ1-3	TRBV7-2	.	CASSWNSGNTIYF	TGTGCCAGCAGCTGGAACTCCGGAAACACCATATATTTT
.	TRBJ2-3	TRBV10-3	.	CASSLRAFTDTQYF	TGTGCCAGCAGTCTCAGGGCCTTCACAGATACGCAGTATTTT
.	TRBJ1-4	TRBV30	.	CALIRGEKLFF	TGTGCCTTGATCCGGGGTGAAAAACTGTTTTTT
.	TRBJ1-1	TRBV18	.	CASSPQKAGFTEAFF	TGTGCCAGCTCACCCCAAAAAGCTGGTTTCACTGAAGCTTTCTTT
.	TRBJ2-1	TRBV27	.	CASSPPPYNEQFF	TGTGCCAGCAGTCCTCCCCCCTACAATGAGCAGTTCTTC
TRBD1	TRBJ1-5	TRBV27	.	CASSLFGQGNSNQPQHF	TGTGCCAGCAGTTTATTCGGACAGGGAAATAGCAATCAGCCCCAGCATTTT
.	TRBJ2-3	TRBV5-4	.	CASRAGPEGRTDTQYF	TGTGCCAGCAGGGCCGGCCCGGAGGGGCGCACAGATACGCAGTATTTT
.	TRBJ2-1	TRBV27	.	CASKKGAYNEQFF	TGTGCCAGCAAAAAAGGAGCCTACAATGAGCAGTTCTTC
.	TRBJ2-1	TRBV7-9	.	CASSPEGGRTMSSYNEQFF	TGTGCCAGCAGCCCCGAAGGTGGGAGGACGATGAGCTCCTACAATGAGCAGTTCTTC
.	TRBJ2-7	TRBV6-5	.	CASRTHRAPYEQYF	TGTGCCAGCAGAACCCACAGGGCTCCCTACGAGCAGTACTTC
.	TRBJ1-1	TRBV5-8	.	CASNLDSYTEAFF	TGTGCCAGCAATTTGGACAGCTACACTGAAGCTTTCTTT
TRBD1	TRBJ1-1	TRBV11-2	.	CASNQGAGGTEAFF	TGTGCCAGCAACCAGGGGGCAGGGGGCACTGAAGCTTTCTTT
TRBD2	TRBJ2-1	TRBV28	.	CASREGLAGGAGFF	TGTGCCAGCCGCGAGGGACTAGCGGGAGGGGCGGGGTTCTTC
TRBD1	TRBJ1-2	TRBV27	.	CASKTGPYGYTF	TGTGCCAGCAAGACAGGGCCCTATGGCTACACCTTC
TRBD1	TRBJ2-4	TRBV5-1	.	CASSGDRANIQYF	TGCGCCAGCAGCGGGGACAGGGCAAACATTCAGTACTTC
.	TRBJ1-1	TRBV19	.	CASSKTGNTEAFF	TGTGCCAGTAGTAAAACAGGGAATACTGAAGCTTTCTTT
.	TRBJ1-5	TRBV19	.	CASSIQWGKGNQPQHF	TGTGCCAGTAGTATTCAGTGGGGCAAGGGCAATCAGCCCCAGCATTTT
.	TRBJ1-1	TRBV30	once	CAWSVVGPRTEAFF	TGTGCCTGGAGTGTGGTAGGGCCGCGGACTGAAGCTTTCTTT
.	TRBJ1-3	TRBV3-1/TRBV3-2	.	CASSQRPGNTIYF	TGTGCCAGCAGCCAACGCCCTGGAAACACCATATATTTT
.	TRBJ1-2	TRBV6-5	.	CASSYSSLGDYGYTF	TGTGCCAGCAGTTACTCGTCCCTGGGGGACTATGGCTACACCTTC
TRBD1	TRBJ2-2	TRBV30	.	CAWSRTGGGTGELFF	TGTGCCTGGAGCCGGACAGGGGGAGGGACCGGGGAGCTGTTTTTT
TRBD1	TRBJ2-7	TRBV29-1	.	CSVETGAYEQYF	TGCAGCGTTGAAACAGGGGCCTACGAGCAGTACTTC
TRBD1	TRBJ2-3	TRBV19	.	CASSIWTGRDTQYF	TGTGCCAGTAGTATTTGGACAGGAAGAGATACGCAGTATTTT
.	TRBJ2-4	TRBV27	.	CATRVGNIQYF	TGTGCCACTCGAGTGGGTAACATTCAGTACTTC
.	TRBJ1-2	TRBV25-1	.	CASSEAGGNPNYGYTF	TGTGCCAGCAGTGAGGCGGGGGGGAACCCTAACTATGGCTACACCTTC
TRBD2	TRBJ2-5	TRBV6-2/TRBV6-3	.	CASSSQGERERSETQYF	TGTGCCAGCAGTTCCCAGGGAGAGCGGGAGAGGTCGGAGACCCAGTACTTC
TRBD2	TRBJ2-1	TRBV3-1/TRBV3-2	.	CASSPNSGRGAYNEQFF	TGTGCCAGCAGCCCCAATAGCGGGAGAGGCGCCTACAATGAGCAGTTCTTC
TRBD1	TRBJ1-6	TRBV6-6	.	CASSYLQGNNSPLHF	TGTGCCAGCAGTTACCTACAGGGGAATAATTCACCCCTCCACTTT
.	TRBJ2-7	TRBV10-1	once	CASSDLGKELAYYEQYF	TGCGCCAGCAGTGACTTGGGGAAGGAACTGGCGTACTACGAGCAGTACTTC
TRBD1	TRBJ1-5	TRBV6-5	.	CASISGGRDQPQHF	TGTGCCAGCATCTCAGGGGGTCGGGATCAGCCCCAGCATTTT
.	TRBJ2-1	TRBV9	.	CASSPLGAYNEQFF	TGTGCCAGCAGCCCCCTTGGAGCCTACAATGAGCAGTTCTTC
.	TRBJ1-2	TRBV19	.	CASTPRREHYGYTF	TGTGCCAGTACCCCCCGGCGGGAGCACTATGGCTACACCTTC
.	TRBJ2-7	TRBV6-6	.	CASSYSGEQYF	TGTGCCAGCAGTTACTCAGGCGAGCAGTACTTC
.	TRBJ1-4	TRBV2	.	CAKRTGENEKLFF	TGTGCCAAAAGGACGGGTGAGAATGAAAAACTGTTTTTT
TRBD2	TRBJ2-7	TRBV27	.	CASSTGGREQYF	TGTGCCAGCAGCACGGGGGGGAGGGAGCAGTACTTC
TRBD1	TRBJ1-6	TRBV9	.	CASSARGQAYDSPLHF	TGTGCCAGCAGCGCTAGAGGACAGGCCTATGATTCACCCCTCCACTTT